This TCR beta chain was profiled in a study of metastatic and nonmetastatic thyroid tumors. Study-wide context: Peripheral blood and tumor or nodule samples from malignant and benign thyroid patients were compared. Study-wide results and limits: A significant increase in TCR beta diversity was reportedly seen in malignant thyroid tumors relative to benign nodules, in blood and tumor.

In this sample, this clone turned up many times. Its antigen is currently unknown. Treatment of any kind had been given to no patient before thyroid surgery. Per the original methods: Building a distant-metastasis classifier for papillary thyroid cancer drew on CDR3 differences across clinicopathological groups. TCRdb called clones again from the PCR reads with MiXCR. The V and J calls shown here were made by TCRdb, not taken from the authors' results. Among 4,500 to 6,000 clones, approximately 19% were seen once, and the ten largest hold about 6%. The CDR3 is 16 residues long. Germline V gene sequence: CDR1 DFQATT, CDR2 SNEGSKA (reference sequence). Trimming cost V 0 bases and J 2 bases, with 16 bases left between them.

This TCR was sampled from a female donor with papillary thyroid cancer or a benign thyroid nodule (not recorded which). Some clones in this sample may be carry-over from other donors' samples. The rearrangement joins TRBV20-1 to TRBJ1-1; weak D call: TRBD1 (6 bases). The sample taken for sequencing was adjacent normal tissue. The CDR3 loop is CSAREGGRGGNTEAFF. The CDR3, as DNA: TGCAGTGCTAGAGAGGGGGGAAGAGGGGGAAACACTGAAGCTTTCTTT.